This TCR beta chain was found in a study of long-term antiretroviral therapy in people with HIV. Survey-level resolution applied to immunoSEQ assay v3.0. Data came from immunoSEQ multiplex PCR; TCRdb stores just in-frame clones and leaves some out. The sample yields 29,000 or so clones, approximately 95% seen once. Study results and caveats: Whichever time point was examined, clones expanded before ART dominated the repertoire.

To note about this clone: Antigen specificity is unknown.

The sample was unsorted PBMCs, taken 5.3 years after starting antiretroviral therapy. This TCR was sampled from a man aged 30 to 39 with HIV.

DNA for the CDR3: TGTGCCAGCAGTTACCTCTTGATCGCAAACACTGAAGCTTTCTTT. Amino acids: CASSYLLIANTEAFF. The J gene is TRBJ1-1, the V gene TRBV6-6; D is uncertain. Germline assignment: CDR1 MNHNY and CDR2 SVGAGI (reference sequence). This CDR3 contains 15 residues. V was trimmed by 2 bases and J by 2 bases, leaving 12 bases between them.